This section outlines one T cell receptor (beta chain) sequence together with its context. Its antigen is not known. The record originates from a study of T cells in localized non-small cell lung cancer. Study-wide points: Owing to sequencing of a solitary tumor region, heterogeneity cannot be discounted. Across samples, adjacent lung featured a median roughly 62 of the top 100 tumor clones. T cell clonality was highest in uninvolved adjacent lung, above tumor.

The table came from immunoSEQ multiplex PCR; TCRdb's copy has only in-frame clones and leaves some out. The profile covers approximately 45,000 clones, with about 86% appearing a single time and 2.5% taken by the ten largest. Germline CDR1 is ENHRY and CDR2 is SYGVKD. CDR3 length equals 17 residues. The junction had 11 bases not matched to a gene; V was cut back by 2 bases and J by 5 bases. The specimen was PBMCs, collected before any cancer treatment. The chain employs TRBV10-3 and TRBJ1-2; 10 bases line up with TRBD1. The receptor was isolated from a man aged 40 to 70 with stage II lung adenocarcinoma. CDR3 sequence: CAISETLPGQGNYGYTF. In DNA, the CDR3 is TGTGCCATCAGTGAGACTCTACCGGGACAGGGGAATTATGGCTACACCTTC.